The 21 T cell receptor beta chains below all came from one sample that was sequenced in a study of cytomegalovirus exposure and HLA in healthy donors. PCR involved 60 Vbeta and 13 Jbeta primers. The method was immunoSEQ multiplex PCR; TCRdb's version includes in-frame clones alone and lacks a portion of them. The sample includes around 100,000 clones, around 77% seen only once; the top ten take 15% to 20%. The sequencing sample was made of PBMCs. The receptors were gathered from an older woman in good health and CMV-seropositive.

This rearrangement joins TRBV27 to TRBJ2-1, with D possibly TRBD2 on 6 matching bases. CDR1 MNHEY and CDR2 SMNVEV come from the germline V gene (reference sequence). Between the trimmed V and J ends, which lost 3 bases and 9 bases, there was a span of 9 bases. The CDR3 loop spans 12 amino acids. CDR3 region: CASSFSEGEQFF. Here the CDR3 DNA reads TGTGCCAGCAGTTTTTCGGAGGGTGAGCAGTTCTTC.

The CDR3 DNA reads TGTGCCAGTAGTATAGGTGCCGACAGGAACACTGAAGCTTTCTTT. It yields the protein CASSIGADRNTEAFF. The chain joins TRBV19 to TRBJ1-1; tentatively, D is TRBD1 (5 bases). This CDR3 region has 15 residues. V gave up 1 base and J gave up 1 base, with 10 bases separating them. Germline CDR1 LNHDA, CDR2 SQIVND (reference sequence).

The sample holds one count of this clone. V gene TRBV19 combines with J gene TRBJ2-7; tentative D call: TRBD2 (6 bases). This CDR3 is 14 amino acids long. Germline V CDR1 and CDR2: LNHDA, SQIVND (reference sequence). V lost 3 bases and J 6 bases, leaving 15 bases between the germline ends. The CDR3 DNA reads as TGTGCCAGTAGTATGGGAGGCCTAAACTCCGAGCAGTACTTC. The encoded protein is CASSMGGLNSEQYF.

The V and J genes are TRBV9 and TRBJ1-4, with D possibly matching TRBD1 (6 bases). Trimming took off 4 bases at V and 3 bases at J, with 13 bases between the two ends. Germline V lookup: CDR1 SGDLS, CDR2 YYNGEE. This CDR3 has 15 residues. The CDR3 reads CASSSTGTSNEKLFF. DNA of the CDR3: TGTGCCAGCAGCTCTACAGGGACGTCTAATGAAAAACTGTTTTTT. Complete variable domain (other parts from reference TRBV9 and TRBJ1-4): DSGVTQTPKHLITATGQRVTLRCSPRSGDLSVYWYQQSLDQGLQFLIQYYNGEERAKGNILERFSAQQFPDLHSELNLSSLELGDSALYFCASSSTGTSNEKLFFGSGTQLSVL.

The chain couples TRBV18 to TRBJ2-7; 7 bases agree with TRBD1. The CDR3 length is 15 residues. V shed 0 bases and J 4 bases; nucleotides not matched to a gene: 6. Germline loops: CDR1 KGHSH, CDR2 LQKENI. Here the CDR3 DNA reads TGTGCCAGCTCACCACCAGGCAGGGGGTATTACGAGCAGTACTTC. Translation: CASSPPGRGYYEQYF.

This clone was counted between two and nine times. The rearrangement joins TRBV18 to TRBJ1-4; possible D gene TRBD1, 6 bases. This CDR3 has 12 amino acids. Trimming removed 5 bases at V and 7 bases at J, with 8 bases between. CDR1 KGHSH and CDR2 LQKENI come from the germline V gene. The CDR3 coding sequence is TGTGCCAGCTCAATGGACAGTGAAAAACTGTTTTTT. Its protein is CASSMDSEKLFF. The full variable domain, rest sourced from reference TRBV18 and TRBJ1-4, is NAGVMQNPRHLVRRRGQEARLRCSPMKGHSHVYWYRQLPEEGLKFMVYLQKENIIDESGMPKERFSAEFPKEGPSILRIQQVVRGDSAAYFCASSMDSEKLFFGSGTQLSVL.

The chain carries TRBV6-1 and TRBJ1-3, with 9 bases aligning to TRBD1. The germline gives CDR1 MNHNS, CDR2 SASEGT. V shed 1 base and J 4 bases; nucleotides not matched to a gene: 5. The CDR3 is made up of 16 amino acids. The CDR3: CASSEEQGARGNTIYF. DNA of the CDR3: TGTGCCAGCAGTGAAGAACAGGGGGCGCGGGGAAACACCATATATTTT.

The gene calls are TRBV10-3 and TRBJ2-3; 7 bases line up with TRBD2. From germline, CDR1 is ENHRY and CDR2 SYGVKD. Trimming at V came to 6 bases and at J to 0 bases, leaving 3 bases not matched to a gene. The CDR3 length is 14 residues. The CDR3 region has the DNA TGTGCCATCAGGGCGGGAGCTAGCACAGATACGCAGTATTTT. Protein product: CAIRAGASTDTQYF.

The genes are TRBV19 and TRBJ2-1; the D gene is possibly TRBD1 (6 bases). V was shortened by 3 bases and J by 7 bases, with 19 bases between the two germline ends. Germline CDR1 is LNHDA and CDR2 is SQIVND (reference sequence). The CDR3 has 16 amino acids. The CDR3 DNA follows: TGTGCCAGTAGTATCAGTGGGGGCCCGAGGCCAAATGAGCAGTTCTTC. It is translated as CASSISGGPRPNEQFF.

For the CDR3, the DNA is TGTGCCAGTCGCCAGGGGTGGGAGAACACTGAAGCTTTCTTT. Translating gives CASRQGWENTEAFF. This chain joins TRBV19 and TRBJ1-1, with a tentative D call TRBD1 (6 bases). Trimming took off 8 bases at V and 1 base at J, with 14 bases between the two ends. Germline CDR1 and CDR2: LNHDA and SQIVND (reference sequence). The CDR3 extends over 14 amino acids.

The chain is built from TRBV6-6 and TRBJ2-7, with TRBD1 matching over 10 bases. This CDR3 has 15 amino acids. Germline V gives CDR1 MNHNY, CDR2 SVGAGI (reference sequence). V shed 6 bases and J 3 bases; nucleotides not matched to a gene: 8. The chain's CDR3 is CASRMGTGDRYEQYF. The CDR3, as DNA: TGTGCCAGCAGGATGGGGACAGGGGATCGCTACGAGCAGTACTTC.

The J gene is TRBJ1-3, the V gene TRBV29-1; TRBD1 agrees at 8 bases. Germline CDR1 and CDR2: SQVTM and ANQGSEA. This CDR3 has 12 amino acids. The V and J ends lost 4 bases and 4 bases, in that order; junction bases with no gene match: 0. For the CDR3, the DNA is TGCAGCGTTGGGACAGGGGGAAACACCATATATTTT. It encodes CSVGTGGNTIYF.

The rearrangement uses TRBV19 and TRBJ1-5; D call uncertain. This CDR3 is built from 16 residues. Germline values: CDR1 LNHDA, CDR2 SQIVND (reference sequence). Trimming removed 1 base at V and 7 bases at J, with 17 bases between. The CDR3 sequence: CASSIVAAGGGQPQHF. CDR3 nucleotide sequence: TGTGCCAGTAGTATAGTGGCAGCGGGAGGTGGGCAGCCCCAGCATTTT. Full variable domain (missing parts from reference TRBV19 and TRBJ1-5): DGGITQSPKYLFRKEGQNVTLSCEQNLNHDAMYWYRQDPGQGLRLIYYSQIVNDFQKGDIAEGYSVSREKKESFPLTVTSAQKNPTAFYLCASSIVAAGGGQPQHFGDGTRLSIL.

This sequence joins TRBV29-1 and TRBJ2-5, with a tentative D call TRBD2 (6 bases). The CDR3 length is 14 residues. Germline V gene data show CDR1 as SQVTM and CDR2 as ANQGSEA. V was trimmed by 7 bases and J by 1 base, leaving 16 bases between them. CDR3 residues: CSARGPGLQETQYF. As DNA, the CDR3 is TGCAGCGCCCGGGGTCCGGGACTCCAAGAGACCCAGTACTTC. Combining the CDR3 with reference TRBV29-1 and TRBJ2-5 gives the whole variable domain SAVISQKPSRDICQRGTSLTIQCQVDSQVTMMFWYRQQPGQSLTLIATANQGSEATYESGFVIDKFPISRPNLTFSTLTVSNMSPEDSSIYLCSARGPGLQETQYFGPGTRLLVL.

The V and J genes are TRBV25-1 and TRBJ2-1, with D uncertain. The germline gives CDR1 MGHDK, CDR2 SYGVNS. The CDR3 contains 16 residues. Trimming stripped 2 bases from V and 7 bases from J, with 18 bases between. CDR3 sequence: CASSEVSTVVGNEQFF. The CDR3 bases are TGTGCCAGCAGTGAAGTTAGCACGGTTGTCGGGAATGAGCAGTTCTTC. The full variable domain, completed using reference TRBV25-1 and TRBJ2-1, is EADIYQTPRYLVIGTGKKITLECSQTMGHDKMYWYQQDPGMELHLIHYSYGVNSTEKGDLSSESTVSRIRTEHFPLTLESARPSHTSQYLCASSEVSTVVGNEQFFGPGTRLTVL.

This chain uses TRBV5-1 with TRBJ2-7, with 12 bases aligning to TRBD2. There are 15 residues in the CDR3. Germline CDR1 and CDR2: SGHRS and YFSETQ. Germline trimming cut 4 bases from V and 3 bases from J; bases unmatched to any gene: 5. In DNA, the CDR3 is TGCGCCAGCAGCCAAAGACTAGCGGGAGACTACGAGCAGTACTTC. Its protein product is CASSQRLAGDYEQYF.

This chain uses TRBV28 with TRBJ2-7, with 7 nucleotides matching TRBD1. With 3 bases clipped from V and 2 bases from J, the junction kept 4 bases outside the gene matches. CDR3 length: 14 amino acids. CDR1 and CDR2 from the germline V gene are MDHEN and SYDVKM. DNA for the CDR3: TGTGCCAGCAGTTTGGGACAGCCGCCCTACGAGCAGTACTTC. Translated, it gives CASSLGQPPYEQYF.

This clone was seen a single time. This chain links TRBV28 with TRBJ1-5; no clear D. This CDR3 is built from 14 residues. Germline V gene lookup returns CDR1 MDHEN and CDR2 SYDVKM. Trimming took off 2 bases at V and 7 bases at J, with 12 bases between the two ends. CDR3 protein: CASSLQVTKQPQHF. CDR3 nucleotide sequence: TGTGCCAGCAGTTTACAAGTCACTAAACAGCCCCAGCATTTT.

The CDR3 sequence is CASCRVHSNTGELFF. CDR3 nucleotides: TGTGCCAGCTGTCGGGTCCACTCGAACACCGGGGAGCTGTTTTTT. This sequence joins TRBV2 and TRBJ2-2; D call uncertain. Trimming left V 8 bases short and J 0 bases short, with 13 bases between. Germline lookup yields CDR1 SNHLY and CDR2 FYNNEI. There are 15 residues in the CDR3. The complete variable domain, with remaining parts taken from reference TRBV2 and TRBJ2-2, reads EPEVTQTPSHQVTQMGQEVILRCVPISNHLYFYWYRQILGQKVEFLVSFYNNEISEKSEIFDDQFSVERPDGSNFTLKIRSTKLEDSAMYFCASCRVHSNTGELFFGEGSRLTVL.

This clone was counted only a few times. The chain links TRBV4-1 to TRBJ1-5; D is uncertain. The CDR3 runs to 17 residues. Germline loops: CDR1 MGHRA, CDR2 YSYEKL. Trimming took 0 bases from V and 0 from J, leaving 12 bases between them. The CDR3 bases are TGCGCCAGCAGCCAAGAAGCTACAGCCGTTAGCAATCAGCCCCAGCATTTT. Translated: CASSQEATAVSNQPQHF.

The chain uses TRBV10-2 and TRBJ2-1, with TRBD2 matching 9 bases. The CDR3 runs 14 residues. With 11 bases clipped from V and 7 bases from J, the junction kept 12 bases outside the gene matches. Germline values: CDR1 WSHSY, CDR2 SAAADI. CDR3 residues: CAAVGAGGPNEQFF. CDR3 nucleotides: TGCGCCGCCGTGGGGGCGGGAGGGCCTAATGAGCAGTTCTTC.